A single sample gave rise to the 26 T cell receptor beta chains below, sequenced in a study of blood T cell repertoires in COVID-19 (dated by TCRdb to the early 2020s). Library generation was performed with the immunoSEQ multiplex PCR assay. This immuneACCESS table, as held by TCRdb, lists in-frame sequences with V and J called but not all clones. Of the missing ones, under half trace to an unresolved V gene in checked studies; the others have no known cause. In all, the sample holds under 200,000 clones, and 75% to 90% of those were seen once. The ten largest clones capture around 0.77% of the sample. The specimen sequenced was PBMCs or T cells enriched from blood (not recorded which). The receptors derive from a woman younger than 35 who had recovered from COVID-19.

The CDR3 loop reads CSAWNRRAQYF. As DNA, the CDR3 is TGCAGTGCCTGGAATCGCAGGGCCCAGTACTTC. The chain employs TRBV20-1 and TRBJ2-5, with TRBD1 as a possible D gene (5 bases). The germline V and J ends were trimmed by 6 bases and 9 bases, with 14 bases remaining between them. Germline assignment: CDR1 DFQATT and CDR2 SNEGSKA (reference sequence). The CDR3 covers 11 residues.

The chain is built from TRBV11-3 and TRBJ2-3; TRBD1 is a possible D gene (6 bases). Germline-derived CDR1 and CDR2 are SGHNT and YENEEA. CDR3 size: 15 residues. Trimming pared 3 bases from V and 0 bases from J, leaving 10 bases between. In DNA form, the CDR3 reads TGTGCCAGCAGCTTCTCAGGGGCGAGCACAGATACGCAGTATTTT. Amino acids: CASSFSGASTDTQYF.

Worth noting for this clone: An end of the junction differs from the germline gene, which may be a read error. The chain links TRBV2 to TRBJ2-3; weak D call: TRBD1 (7 bases). Germline-derived CDR1 and CDR2 are SNHLY and FYNNEI. The CDR3 has 17 residues. In DNA, the CDR3 is TGTGCCAGCAGTGATTGGAGGGGGCGTAACGTGGCAGATACACAGTATTTT. Protein product: CASSDWRGRNVADTQYF.

The chain carries TRBV23-1 and TRBJ1-6; D is perhaps TRBD1 (5 bases). TRBV23-1 is treated as an ORF (open reading frame) with a function not yet certain. The CDR3 runs to 18 residues. The V and J ends lost 6 bases and 5 bases respectively, with 23 bases between them. Here the CDR3 reads CASSLPKKGRLDNSPLHF. CDR3 DNA: TGCGCCAGCAGCTTACCGAAGAAGGGGCGGCTGGATAATTCACCCCTCCACTTT.

V and J are TRBV5-1 and TRBJ2-2, with TRBD2 matching over 11 bases. This CDR3 spans 17 amino acids. Germline lookup yields CDR1 SGHRS and CDR2 YFSETQ. The ends lost 4 bases at V and 5 bases at J; junction bases unmatched: 10. The chain's CDR3 is CASSEGTSGLGTGELFF. Written as DNA, the CDR3 is TGCGCCAGCAGCGAAGGGACTAGCGGTTTGGGGACCGGGGAGCTGTTTTTT.

The V call is TRBV6-1, the J call TRBJ2-3; 12 bases match TRBD2. The V gene end was trimmed by 2 bases and the J gene end by 4 bases; junction bases not matched to a gene: 7. The CDR3 consists of 17 residues. CDR1 and CDR2 (germline): MNHNS, SASEGT. The CDR3 sequence is CASSESLAGGSADTQYF. The DNA of the CDR3 is TGTGCCAGCAGTGAAAGCCTAGCGGGAGGGTCGGCAGATACGCAGTATTTT.

This chain joins TRBV4-1 and TRBJ2-7; 7 bases line up with TRBD2. Trimming removed 0 bases from V and 7 bases from J; junction bases left unmatched: 12. The CDR3 is 16 residues long. Germline CDR1 is MGHRA and CDR2 is YSYEKL. The CDR3 region is CASSQEPSGFTGEQYF. CDR3 DNA sequence: TGCGCCAGCAGCCAAGAGCCTAGCGGATTTACGGGGGAGCAGTACTTC.

The chain uses TRBV7-9 and TRBJ1-2, with a tentative D call TRBD1 (5 bases). Germline V gives CDR1 SEHNR, CDR2 FQNEAQ (reference sequence). This CDR3 has 15 amino acids. Trimming took 4 bases from V and 7 from J, leaving 19 bases between them. The CDR3 loop reads CASSSFVGPRRGYTF. As DNA, the CDR3 is TGTGCCAGCAGCTCTTTCGTGGGGCCCCGTCGTGGCTACACCTTC.

This clone showed up just once. The chain recombines TRBV4-3 with TRBJ2-1; 9 bases agree with TRBD2. Germline CDR1 reads LGHNA; CDR2 reads YSLEER. This CDR3 is 17 amino acids long. The trim removed 0 bases at V and 1 base at J, leaving 4 bases unmatched. The chain's CDR3 is CASSQDPAGGSYNEQFF. The DNA for the CDR3 is TGCGCCAGCAGCCAAGATCCAGCGGGAGGATCCTACAATGAGCAGTTCTTC.

This sequence joins TRBV28 and TRBJ1-2; 7 positions match TRBD1. In germline, CDR1 is MDHEN, CDR2 SYDVKM. V was clipped by 4 bases and J by 6 bases; unmatched bases: 2. This CDR3 is 12 amino acids long. CDR3 bases: TGTGCCAGCAGTTCCGACAGGGATGGCTACACCTTC. Translation: CASSSDRDGYTF.

The chain links TRBV7-2 to TRBJ2-7; a weak D match, TRBD2 (6 bases). The CDR3 consists of 16 residues. The germline CDR1 and CDR2 sequences are SGHTA and FQGNSA. V dropped 2 bases and J dropped 3 bases, with 17 bases sitting between them. The CDR3 is CASSLLVSRGGYEQYF. The CDR3 DNA reads as TGTGCCAGCAGCTTATTGGTTTCAAGGGGAGGCTACGAGCAGTACTTC. The whole variable domain, filled in from reference TRBV7-2 and TRBJ2-7, reads GAGVSQSPSNKVTEKGKDVELRCDPISGHTALYWYRQSLGQGLEFLIYFQGNSAPDKSGLPSDRFSAERTGGSVSTLTIQRTQQEDSAVYLCASSLLVSRGGYEQYFGPGTRLTVT.

V gene TRBV19 combines with J gene TRBJ2-1, with unresolved D. V was shortened by 5 bases and J by 8 bases, with 16 bases between the two germline ends. The germline gives CDR1 LNHDA, CDR2 SQIVND (reference sequence). This CDR3 has 14 residues. CDR3: CASSFSSKSDEQFF. CDR3 coding DNA: TGTGCCAGTAGTTTCAGCTCGAAGAGCGATGAGCAGTTCTTC.

The count of this clone is one. The chain recombines TRBV6-2 or TRBV6-3 with TRBJ2-1; 8 nucleotides match TRBD2. CDR1 is MNHEY and CDR2 is SVGEGT in the germline V gene. J was trimmed by 4 bases and V by 5 bases; bases with no gene match: 10. The CDR3 runs to 16 residues. CDR3 protein: CASSKSLAGTYNEQFF. The CDR3 DNA sequence: TGTGCCAGCAGTAAGTCCCTAGCGGGTACGTACAATGAGCAGTTCTTC.

This chain links TRBV15 with TRBJ2-7; D perhaps matches TRBD2 (5 bases). The CDR3 contains 14 residues. Germline CDR1 LNHNV, CDR2 YYDKDF (reference sequence). The V and J ends lost 1 base and 2 bases respectively, with 9 bases between them. The CDR3 loop reads CATSRAEGAYEQYF. CDR3 DNA sequence: TGTGCCACCAGCAGAGCCGAGGGAGCCTACGAGCAGTACTTC.

In the case of this clone: Other DNA sequences from this sample encode an identical CDR3 as well. The chain is built from TRBV6-5 and TRBJ2-1; D is undetermined. CDR1 and CDR2 (germline): MNHEY, SVGAGI. Trimming removed 7 bases at V and 3 bases at J, with 4 bases between. There are 11 residues in the CDR3. CDR3 protein: CASNSYNEQFF. CDR3 nucleotide sequence: TGTGCCAGCAATAGCTACAATGAGCAGTTCTTC.

This rearrangement joins TRBV5-3 to TRBJ2-7, with 13 positions matching TRBD2. TRBV5-3 is flagged as an ORF with uncertain function. V shed 0 bases, J shed 3 bases, and the junction held 21 bases outside the gene matches. The CDR3 contains 22 residues. CDR3 nucleotides: TGTGCCAGAAGCTTGGCGAGAAGGGAGGGACTAGCGGGGTTGACTCTCGTCTACGAGCAGTACTTC. The encoded protein is CARSLARREGLAGLTLVYEQYF.

The chain links TRBV18 to TRBJ1-1; 7 bases agree with TRBD1. The CDR3 contains 16 residues. Germline V gives CDR1 KGHSH, CDR2 LQKENI. V lost 3 bases to trimming and J lost 1 base; unmatched junction nucleotides: 8. CDR3 DNA: TGTGCCAGCTCACCTCAGGGGGTGGGCTGGAACACTGAAGCTTTCTTT. It translates to CASSPQGVGWNTEAFF.

The genes are TRBV5-5 and TRBJ2-3; the match to TRBD2 covers 11 bases. J was trimmed by 4 bases and V by 4 bases; bases with no gene match: 5. CDR3 size: 15 residues. CDR1 is SGHKS and CDR2 is YYEKEE in the germline V gene (reference sequence). CDR3 residues: CASSPGLAGPDTQYF. For the CDR3, the DNA is TGTGCCAGCAGCCCCGGACTAGCGGGCCCAGATACGCAGTATTTT.

The CDR3 protein is CASSFPSGSGELFF. The CDR3 DNA reads TGTGCCAGCAGCTTTCCTAGCGGGAGCGGGGAGCTGTTTTTT. This chain links TRBV7-9 with TRBJ2-2, with 10 bases that match TRBD2. The V segment lost 3 bases and the J segment 7 bases; nucleotides outside the gene matches: 2. The CDR3 length is 14 residues. Germline lookup yields CDR1 SEHNR and CDR2 FQNEAQ (reference sequence).

The chain recombines TRBV7-2 with TRBJ2-7; weak D call: TRBD2 (6 bases). CDR3 length: 14 residues. Trimming left V 1 base short and J 2 bases short, with 9 bases between. CDR1 and CDR2 (germline): SGHTA, FQGNSA. The DNA of the CDR3 is TGTGCCAGCAGCTTAGTCCCGGGAGCCTACGAGCAGTACTTC. This codes for CASSLVPGAYEQYF.

The rearrangement links TRBV27 to TRBJ2-1, with 7 bases identical to TRBD2. Germline V gene lookup returns CDR1 MNHEY and CDR2 SMNVEV (reference sequence). This CDR3 has 18 amino acids. With 0 bases clipped from V and 0 bases from J, the junction kept 8 bases outside the gene matches. CDR3 nucleotides: TGTGCCAGCAGTTTATCGAGACGGGGACTACGCTCCTACAATGAGCAGTTCTTC. Protein sequence: CASSLSRRGLRSYNEQFF.

This clone was counted once. The V and J genes are TRBV10-2 and TRBJ1-6; 8 nucleotides align to TRBD1. The junction had 4 bases not matched to a gene; V was cut back by 8 bases and J by 7 bases. The germline gives CDR1 WSHSY, CDR2 SAAADI. This CDR3 has 13 amino acids. Here the CDR3 DNA reads TGCGCCAGCCGCTGGACAGGGAATTCACCCCTCCACTTT. Translation: CASRWTGNSPLHF.

The CDR3: CASSTPGTKRGEQFF. In DNA form, the CDR3 reads TGTGCCAGTAGTACCCCCGGGACAAAAAGAGGGGAGCAGTTCTTC. V is TRBV19 and J is TRBJ2-1, with a tentative D call TRBD1 (6 bases). There are 15 residues in the CDR3. CDR1 is LNHDA, CDR2 SQIVND, per germline (reference sequence). The V and J ends lost 4 bases and 10 bases respectively, with 20 bases between them.

The gene calls are TRBV6-5 and TRBJ1-2; D is unclear. The V and J ends lost 3 bases and 4 bases respectively, with 9 bases between them. Germline CDR1 is MNHEY and CDR2 is SVGAGI. The CDR3 loop spans 13 amino acids. The DNA for the CDR3 is TGTGCCAGCAGTTATACGAGGAGCTATGGCTACACCTTC. Protein product: CASSYTRSYGYTF.

The V and J genes are TRBV28 and TRBJ2-3; no firm D call. Germline V gives CDR1 MDHEN, CDR2 SYDVKM. The germline V and J ends were trimmed by 1 base and 5 bases, with 13 bases remaining between them. The CDR3 consists of 15 residues. The CDR3 sequence: CASSLSLLVVDTQYF. The CDR3 nucleotides read TGTGCCAGCAGTTTATCCCTTCTAGTTGTAGATACGCAGTATTTT. Supplemented by reference TRBV28 and TRBJ2-3, the full variable domain reads DVKVTQSSRYLVKRTGEKVFLECVQDMDHENMFWYRQDPGLGLRLIYFSYDVKMKEKGDIPEGYSVSREKKERFSLILESASTNQTSMYLCASSLSLLVVDTQYFGPGTRLTVL.

This sequence joins TRBV27 and TRBJ2-1, with TRBD1 matching over 7 bases. This CDR3 is 15 amino acids long. CDR1 is MNHEY and CDR2 is SMNVEV in the germline V gene (reference sequence). V was pared by 6 bases and J by 5 bases, with 10 bases of the junction left unmatched. The CDR3 here is CASSLPGQIDNEQFF. CDR3 sequence (DNA): TGTGCCAGCAGCCTACCGGGACAGATAGACAATGAGCAGTTCTTC.